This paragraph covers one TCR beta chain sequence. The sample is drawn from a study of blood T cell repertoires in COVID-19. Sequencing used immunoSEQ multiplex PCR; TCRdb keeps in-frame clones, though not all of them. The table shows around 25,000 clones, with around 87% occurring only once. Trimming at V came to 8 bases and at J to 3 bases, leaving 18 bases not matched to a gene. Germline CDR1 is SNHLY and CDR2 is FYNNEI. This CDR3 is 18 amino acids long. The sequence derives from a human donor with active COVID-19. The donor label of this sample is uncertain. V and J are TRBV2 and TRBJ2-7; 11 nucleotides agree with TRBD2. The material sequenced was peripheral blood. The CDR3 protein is CASEGPGLAAKTDYEQYF. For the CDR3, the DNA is TGTGCCAGCGAGGGGCCGGGACTAGCGGCAAAAACGGACTACGAGCAGTACTTC.